This is a list of T cell receptor beta chains from one sample in a study of blood T cells in healthy people across ages. One entry per CDR3 protein, called by TCRdb with MiXCR from the 5' RACE reads. The table has some 920,000 distinct CDR3 sequences, roughly 50% seen once. Sequencing input: blood. All receptors come from an older woman in good health. Both conserved end residues are part of each CDR3. The D gene is left open where the match is weak. The listing skips clone size in some rows; elsewhere it reads once, few, many or a size class.

. TRBD1 TRBJ1-5 TRBV20-1 TGCAGTGCTGGGACAGGTTTTGAGACCTACGGTGGCAATCAGCCCCAGCATTTT CSAGTGFETYGGNQPQHF
. TRBD1 TRBJ2-5 TRBV11-2 TGTGCCAGCAGCCGAGAACAGGGGGTGGAGACCCAGTACTTC CASSREQGVETQYF
. TRBD2 TRBJ2-7 TRBV3-1 TGTGCCAGCAGCCAAGTTCCAGCGGGAGTAGGGCACGAGCAGTACTTC CASSQVPAGVGHEQYF
few TRBD2 TRBJ2-5 TRBV29-1 TGCAGCGTTAAATTCGGCGGGAGGGCCCTGGAGACCCAGTACTTC CSVKFGGRALETQYF
. TRBD2 TRBJ2-5 TRBV6-6 TGTGCCAGCAGCCACGCAGGGACTAGCCAAGAGACCCAGTACTTC CASSHAGTSQETQYF
few . TRBJ2-4 TRBV29-1 TGCAGCGTTAGTGGCAGCCAAAACATTCAGTACTTC CSVSGSQNIQYF
many . TRBJ2-1 TRBV27 TGTGCCAGCAGTTTCTTTGGGGGGGCTGGTACCAATGAGCAGTTCTTC CASSFFGGAGTNEQFF
. TRBD2 TRBJ2-3 TRBV20-1 TGCAGCGCCGGGACTAGCGGGAGGGCAGAGGGAGATACGCAGTATTTT CSAGTSGRAEGDTQYF
. TRBD1 TRBJ1-5 TRBV29-1 TGCAGCGTTTCCGGGACAGCTAATAATCAGCCCCAGCATTTT CSVSGTANNQPQHF
few . TRBJ1-6 TRBV10-3 TGTGCCATCAGTGAGCTACAGGGAAGTTCACCCCTCCACTTT CAISELQGSSPLHF
. . TRBJ2-7 TRBV4-1 TGCGCCAGCAGCCGCACGACCGGCCCAGGCGAGCAGTACTTC CASSRTTGPGEQYF
. . TRBJ2-1 TRBV6-6 TGTGCCAGCAGTTATTCCCCGTCGAATGAGCAGTTCTTC CASSYSPSNEQFF
. . TRBJ1-4 TRBV4-3 TGCGCCAGCAGCCAAGATTATGAGGGGATCGGTGAAAAACTGTTTTTT CASSQDYEGIGEKLFF
. TRBD1 TRBJ2-7 TRBV4-3 TGCGCCAGCAGCCCCAGACAGGGGGGGGTCCTCGACGAGCAGTACTTC CASSPRQGGVLDEQYF
few TRBD1 TRBJ2-7 TRBV20-1 TGCAGTGCTAAAGACAGGGGGCTCTACGAGCAGTACTTC CSAKDRGLYEQYF
few . TRBJ1-2 TRBV20-1 TGCAGTGCTAGAGGTCCGGTCGACTATGGCTACACCTTC CSARGPVDYGYTF